Included here is one T cell receptor beta chain sequence, with context. This CDR3 is built from 17 residues. V lost 0 bases and J 2 bases, leaving 16 bases between the germline ends. The germline CDR1 and CDR2 sequences are MGHRA and YSYEKL. TCRdb reprocessed the 5' RACE reads with MiXCR, giving one entry per CDR3 protein. The profile shows 200,000 to 250,000 distinct CDR3 sequences, 3.2% of them singletons. These data originate in a study of T cells after yellow fever vaccination. The material sequenced was CD4+ T cells sorted from PBMCs, taken 10 days after the yellow fever booster vaccination. The source of this sequence is a man between 18 and 29 years old who received the YFV17D yellow fever vaccine. The chain uses TRBV4-1 and TRBJ1-1; no reliable D call. The CDR3 spells CASSQDRGGPRNTEAFF. The CDR3 DNA is TGCGCCAGCAGCCAAGATAGAGGCGGGCCCAGAAACACTGAAGCTTTCTTT.